This is a list of T cell receptor beta chains from one sample in a study of T-cell memory formation after mild COVID-19. MiXCR, run by TCRdb on the 5' RACE reads, gives a single entry per CDR3 protein. The table includes approximately 190,000 distinct CDR3 sequences, around 16% detected once. The sequencing input was PBMCs or a T cell subset sorted from them (not recorded which). Source of these receptors: an adult woman who had mild COVID-19 (a few samples of this study predate the infection). Cell type and time point are not known. Each CDR3 is given with its conserved first and last residue. Fields, in order: CDR3 DNA, CDR3 protein, J gene, V gene, D gene, clone size. The D gene is left open where the match is weak. Not all rows give a size; the values are once, few, many and, for expanded clones, a class.

cdr3_nt: TGTGCCAGCAGCCTACCACAGGGCGTGGAAGGAGGGGATGAGCAGTTCTTC
cdr3_aa: CASSLPQGVEGGDEQFF
j_call: TRBJ2-1
v_call: TRBV12-3/TRBV12-4
d_call: NA
clone_size: NA

cdr3_nt: TGTGCCAGCAGCCCCCATAGGACAGTTATGTGGAAACTGTTTTTT
cdr3_aa: CASSPHRTVMWKLFF
j_call: TRBJ1-4
v_call: TRBV3-1
d_call: NA
clone_size: few

cdr3_nt: TGTGCCAGCAGCCACGAAGGGATAAACTATGGCTACACCTTC
cdr3_aa: CASSHEGINYGYTF
j_call: TRBJ1-2
v_call: TRBV3-1
d_call: NA
clone_size: few

cdr3_nt: TGTGCCAGCAGTTACTCGGAGGTGCGGGGTAGCACAGATACGCAGTATTTT
cdr3_aa: CASSYSEVRGSTDTQYF
j_call: TRBJ2-3
v_call: TRBV6-5
d_call: NA
clone_size: many

cdr3_nt: TGTGCCAGCAGCCCCGAAGGCCCCGGGTTTGGTGAGCAGTTCTTC
cdr3_aa: CASSPEGPGFGEQFF
j_call: TRBJ2-1
v_call: TRBV7-2
d_call: NA
clone_size: few

cdr3_nt: TGTGCCACCAGTAACCCGATCCCCCCCTACGAGCAGTACTTC
cdr3_aa: CATSNPIPPYEQYF
j_call: TRBJ2-7
v_call: TRBV24-1
d_call: NA
clone_size: NA

cdr3_nt: TGTGCCAGCAGTTTAGGCGGGACGTCCAAAAACATTCAGTACTTC
cdr3_aa: CASSLGGTSKNIQYF
j_call: TRBJ2-4
v_call: TRBV12-3/TRBV12-4
d_call: NA
clone_size: many

cdr3_nt: TGCGCCAGCAGCCCACAGAGCTGGCCGGAAGCTTTCTTT
cdr3_aa: CASSPQSWPEAFF
j_call: TRBJ1-1
v_call: TRBV5-1
d_call: NA
clone_size: NA

cdr3_nt: TGCAGTGCTTCCCGTGGTGGGGAGCGGAGCCTCCGACATGAGCAGTTCTTC
cdr3_aa: CSASRGGERSLRHEQFF
j_call: TRBJ2-1
v_call: TRBV20-1
d_call: NA
clone_size: few

cdr3_nt: TGCAGCGTGCCGGGACAGGGGTTATACGAGCAGTACTTC
cdr3_aa: CSVPGQGLYEQYF
j_call: TRBJ2-7
v_call: TRBV29-1
d_call: TRBD1
clone_size: many

cdr3_nt: TGTGCCAGCAGCCAAGAGAGACAGGGGGTCGATGAGCAGTTCTTC
cdr3_aa: CASSQERQGVDEQFF
j_call: TRBJ2-1
v_call: TRBV14
d_call: TRBD1
clone_size: NA

cdr3_nt: TGTGCCAGCAGACCCAGGACGGACGGATATGGCTACACCTTC
cdr3_aa: CASRPRTDGYGYTF
j_call: TRBJ1-2
v_call: TRBV27
d_call: NA
clone_size: NA

cdr3_nt: TGTGCCAGCAGCTTCGGACAGGTCATCGCCTACGAGCAGTACTTC
cdr3_aa: CASSFGQVIAYEQYF
j_call: TRBJ2-7
v_call: TRBV11-2
d_call: TRBD1
clone_size: NA

cdr3_nt: TGTGCCAGCTCACTCAGGGTAGCTGAAGCTTTCTTT
cdr3_aa: CASSLRVAEAFF
j_call: TRBJ1-1
v_call: TRBV18
d_call: NA
clone_size: NA

cdr3_nt: TGTGCCGGGGGGGACAGGGATCCCCAGCATTTT
cdr3_aa: CAGGDRDPQHF
j_call: TRBJ1-5
v_call: TRBV19
d_call: TRBD1
clone_size: NA

cdr3_nt: TGCAGTGCAATGGGACAGTCCAATTCACCCCTCCACTTT
cdr3_aa: CSAMGQSNSPLHF
j_call: TRBJ1-6
v_call: TRBV20-1
d_call: TRBD1
clone_size: once

cdr3_nt: TGTGCCAGCTCACCCGCTGCCGTTCGACAGAACACTGAAGCTTTCTTT
cdr3_aa: CASSPAAVRQNTEAFF
j_call: TRBJ1-1
v_call: TRBV18
d_call: NA
clone_size: few